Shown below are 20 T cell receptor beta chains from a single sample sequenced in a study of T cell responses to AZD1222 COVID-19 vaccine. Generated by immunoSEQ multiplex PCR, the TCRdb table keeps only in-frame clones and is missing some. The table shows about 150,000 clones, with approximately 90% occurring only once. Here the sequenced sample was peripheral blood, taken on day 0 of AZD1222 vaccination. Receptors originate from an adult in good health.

The CDR3 bases are TGTGCCACCGCGTACACCGGGGAGCTGTTTTTT. This sequence encodes CATAYTGELFF. The chain is built from TRBV3-1 (or the pseudogene TRBV3-2) and TRBJ2-2; D uncertain. The germline V gene has CDR1 LGHDT and CDR2 YNNKEL (reference sequence). V was shortened by 10 bases and J by 3 bases, with 6 bases between the two germline ends. This CDR3 spans 11 amino acids.

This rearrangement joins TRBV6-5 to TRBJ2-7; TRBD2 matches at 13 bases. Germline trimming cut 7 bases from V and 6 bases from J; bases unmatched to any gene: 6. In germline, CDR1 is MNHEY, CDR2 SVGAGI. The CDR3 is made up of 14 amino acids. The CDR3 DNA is TGTGCCAGCACCCCGGGGACTAGCGGGATCGAGCAGTACTTC. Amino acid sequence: CASTPGTSGIEQYF.

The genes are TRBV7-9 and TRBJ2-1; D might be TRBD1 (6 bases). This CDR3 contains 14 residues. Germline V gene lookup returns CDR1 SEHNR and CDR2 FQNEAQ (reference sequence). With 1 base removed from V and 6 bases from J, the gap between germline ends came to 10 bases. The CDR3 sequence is CASSLGGRGNEQFF. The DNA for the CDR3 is TGTGCCAGCAGCTTAGGGGGCAGGGGCAATGAGCAGTTCTTC.

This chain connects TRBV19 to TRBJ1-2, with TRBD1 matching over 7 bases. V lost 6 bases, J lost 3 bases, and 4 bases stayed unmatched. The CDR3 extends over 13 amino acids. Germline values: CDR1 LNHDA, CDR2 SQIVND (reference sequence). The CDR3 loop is CASSQGGDYGYTF. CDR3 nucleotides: TGTGCCAGTAGCCAAGGGGGCGACTATGGCTACACCTTC.

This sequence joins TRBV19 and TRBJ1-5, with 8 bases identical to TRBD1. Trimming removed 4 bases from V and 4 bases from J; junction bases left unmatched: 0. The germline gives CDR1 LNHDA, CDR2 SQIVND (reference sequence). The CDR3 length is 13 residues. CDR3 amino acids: CASSRQGNQPQHF. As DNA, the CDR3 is TGTGCCAGTAGTAGACAGGGGAATCAGCCCCAGCATTTT.

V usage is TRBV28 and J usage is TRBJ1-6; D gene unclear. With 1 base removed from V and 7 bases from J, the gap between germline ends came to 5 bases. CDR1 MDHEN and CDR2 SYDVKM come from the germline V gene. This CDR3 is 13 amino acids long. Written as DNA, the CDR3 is TGTGCCAGCAGTTTATTGATGAATTCACCCCTCCACTTT. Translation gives CASSLLMNSPLHF. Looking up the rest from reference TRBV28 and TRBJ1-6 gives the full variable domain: DVKVTQSSRYLVKRTGEKVFLECVQDMDHENMFWYRQDPGLGLRLIYFSYDVKMKEKGDIPEGYSVSREKKERFSLILESASTNQTSMYLCASSLLMNSPLHFGNGTRLTVT.

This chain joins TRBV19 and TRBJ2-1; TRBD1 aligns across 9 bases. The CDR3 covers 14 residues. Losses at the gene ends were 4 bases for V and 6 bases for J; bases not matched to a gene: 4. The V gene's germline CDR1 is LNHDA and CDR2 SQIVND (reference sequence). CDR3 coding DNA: TGTGCCAGTAGTACCGGGACAGGGCTCAATGAGCAGTTCTTC. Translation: CASSTGTGLNEQFF. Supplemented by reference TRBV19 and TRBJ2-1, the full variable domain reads DGGITQSPKYLFRKEGQNVTLSCEQNLNHDAMYWYRQDPGQGLRLIYYSQIVNDFQKGDIAEGYSVSREKKESFPLTVTSAQKNPTAFYLCASSTGTGLNEQFFGPGTRLTVL.

The CDR3 bases are TGTGCCATCAGTGAGTCGACAGGGGGCGGGACCCTTTCTAATGGCTACACCTTC. Translating it yields CAISESTGGGTLSNGYTF. The J gene is TRBJ1-2, the V gene TRBV10-3, with TRBD1 identical over 10 bases. Germline assignment: CDR1 ENHRY and CDR2 SYGVKD. The CDR3 totals 18 residues. The trim removed 0 bases at V and 6 bases at J, leaving 13 bases unmatched.

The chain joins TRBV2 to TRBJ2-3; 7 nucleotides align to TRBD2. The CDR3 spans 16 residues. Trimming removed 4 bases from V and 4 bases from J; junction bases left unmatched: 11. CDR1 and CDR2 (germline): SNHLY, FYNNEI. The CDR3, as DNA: TGTGCCAGCAGTGGGGCTAGCGGCCTCGCTGCAGATACGCAGTATTTT. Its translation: CASSGASGLAADTQYF.

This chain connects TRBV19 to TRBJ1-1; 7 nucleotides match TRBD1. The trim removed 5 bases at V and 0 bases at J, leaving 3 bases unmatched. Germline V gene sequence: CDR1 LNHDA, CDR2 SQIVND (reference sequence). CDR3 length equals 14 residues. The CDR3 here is CASSLTGLNTEAFF. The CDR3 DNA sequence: TGTGCCAGTAGTTTGACAGGGTTGAACACTGAAGCTTTCTTT.

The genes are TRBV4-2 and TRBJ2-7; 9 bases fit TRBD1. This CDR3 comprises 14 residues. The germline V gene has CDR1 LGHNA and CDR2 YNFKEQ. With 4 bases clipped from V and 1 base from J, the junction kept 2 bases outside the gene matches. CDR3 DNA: TGTGCCAGCAGCCCGGGGACAGGGTCCTACGAGCAGTACTTC. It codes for CASSPGTGSYEQYF.

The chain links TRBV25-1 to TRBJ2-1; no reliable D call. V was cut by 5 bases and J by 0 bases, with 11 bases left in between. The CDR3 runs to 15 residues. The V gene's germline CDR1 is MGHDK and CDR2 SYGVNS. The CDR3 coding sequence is TGTGCCAGCAGTACCCTGGGTAGCTCCTACAATGAGCAGTTCTTC. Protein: CASSTLGSSYNEQFF.

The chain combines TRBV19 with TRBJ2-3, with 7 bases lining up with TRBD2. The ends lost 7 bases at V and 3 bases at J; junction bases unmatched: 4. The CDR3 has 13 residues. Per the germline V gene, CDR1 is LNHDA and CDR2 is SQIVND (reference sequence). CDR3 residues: CASKASGTDTQYF. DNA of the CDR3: TGTGCCAGTAAGGCTAGCGGAACAGATACGCAGTATTTT.

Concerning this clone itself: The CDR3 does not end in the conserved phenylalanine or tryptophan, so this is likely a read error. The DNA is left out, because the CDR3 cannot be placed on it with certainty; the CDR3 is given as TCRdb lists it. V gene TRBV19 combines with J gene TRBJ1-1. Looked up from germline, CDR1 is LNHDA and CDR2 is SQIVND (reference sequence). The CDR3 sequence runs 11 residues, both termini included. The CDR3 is CASSIRTQLRV.

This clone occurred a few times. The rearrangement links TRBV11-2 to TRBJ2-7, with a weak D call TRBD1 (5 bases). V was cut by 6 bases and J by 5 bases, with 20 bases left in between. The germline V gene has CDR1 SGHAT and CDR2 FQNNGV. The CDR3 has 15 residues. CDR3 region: CASRLRGGLSDEQYF. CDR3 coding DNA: TGTGCCAGCAGGCTAAGGGGTGGGCTATCCGACGAGCAGTACTTC.

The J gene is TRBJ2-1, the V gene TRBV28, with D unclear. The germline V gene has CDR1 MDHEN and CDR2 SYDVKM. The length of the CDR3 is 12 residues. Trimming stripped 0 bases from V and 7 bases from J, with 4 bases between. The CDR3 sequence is CASSLWGNEQFF. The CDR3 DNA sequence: TGTGCCAGCAGTTTATGGGGGAATGAGCAGTTCTTC.

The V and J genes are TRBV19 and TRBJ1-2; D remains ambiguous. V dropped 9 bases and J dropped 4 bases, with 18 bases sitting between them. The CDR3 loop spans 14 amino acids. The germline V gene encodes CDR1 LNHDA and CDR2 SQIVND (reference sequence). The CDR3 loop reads CASSDSHKGYGYTF. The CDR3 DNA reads TGTGCCAGCTCAGACTCCCATAAGGGCTATGGCTACACCTTC.

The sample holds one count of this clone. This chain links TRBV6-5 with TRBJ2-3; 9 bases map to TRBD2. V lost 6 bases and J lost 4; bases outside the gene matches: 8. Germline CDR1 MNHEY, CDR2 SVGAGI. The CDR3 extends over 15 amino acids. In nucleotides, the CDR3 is TGTGCCAGCAGGGACTCACTAGCGGGTGCAGATACGCAGTATTTT. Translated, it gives CASRDSLAGADTQYF.

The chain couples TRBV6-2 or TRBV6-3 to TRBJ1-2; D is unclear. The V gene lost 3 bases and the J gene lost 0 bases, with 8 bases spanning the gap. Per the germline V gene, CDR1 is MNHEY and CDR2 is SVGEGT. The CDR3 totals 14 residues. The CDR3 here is CASSYARTNYGYTF. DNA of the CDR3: TGTGCCAGCAGTTATGCCAGGACTAACTATGGCTACACCTTC.

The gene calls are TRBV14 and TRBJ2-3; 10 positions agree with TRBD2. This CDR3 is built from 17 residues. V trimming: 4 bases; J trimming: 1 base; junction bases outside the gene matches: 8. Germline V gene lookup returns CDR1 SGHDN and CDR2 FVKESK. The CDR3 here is CASSPSFGLAGTDTQYF. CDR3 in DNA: TGTGCCAGCAGCCCATCCTTTGGACTAGCGGGCACAGATACGCAGTATTTT. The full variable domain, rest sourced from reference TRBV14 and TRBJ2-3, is EAGVTQFPSHSVIEKGQTVTLRCDPISGHDNLYWYRRVMGKEIKFLLHFVKESKQDESGMPNNRFLAERTGGTYSTLKVQPAELEDSGVYFCASSPSFGLAGTDTQYFGPGTRLTVL.